Presented here are 22 T cell receptor beta chains from one specimen sequenced in a study of T-cell memory formation after mild COVID-19. Using its own MiXCR run on the 5' RACE reads, TCRdb lists one record per CDR3 protein. The table shows hundreds of thousands of distinct CDR3 sequences, with about a fifth occurring only once. Sequencing was performed on PBMCs or a T cell subset sorted from them (not recorded which). The receptors were sampled from an adult woman who had mild COVID-19 (a few samples of this study predate the infection). Cell type and time point are not known.

This clonotype was seen only a few times. The V call is TRBV10-3, the J call TRBJ2-5; perhaps D is TRBD1 or TRBD2 (7 bases each). CDR1 ENHRY and CDR2 SYGVKD come from the germline V gene. The CDR3 sequence is 16 residues long. V was clipped by 4 bases and J by 1 base, with 16 bases between them. Here the CDR3 reads CAISGPSGTAQETQYF. The CDR3 DNA reads as TGTGCCATCAGTGGTCCCAGCGGGACAGCCCAAGAGACCCAGTACTTC.

This clonotype was observed many times. The CDR3 sequence is CASSPPWGGGPSSNEQFF. The CDR3 DNA is TGTGCCAGCAGCCCACCCTGGGGGGGAGGCCCCTCGTCTAATGAGCAGTTCTTC. The chain carries TRBV7-8 and TRBJ2-1, with 7 nucleotides matching TRBD2. CDR3 size: 18 residues. Germline V gene data show CDR1 as SGHVS and CDR2 as FQNEAQ. The ends lost 5 bases at V and 7 bases at J; junction bases unmatched: 20.

This clonotype occurred many times. The genes are TRBV5-1 and TRBJ1-4; the D is unclear. The germline gives CDR1 SGHRS, CDR2 YFSETQ. V lost 3 bases, J lost 5 bases, and 17 bases lay in between. The CDR3 length is 16 residues. DNA for the CDR3: TGCGCCAGCAGCTCTTCCTGGGAAGGGAGCAATGAAAAACTGTTTTTT. Translating it yields CASSSSWEGSNEKLFF.

The chain joins TRBV4-1 to TRBJ2-1; D is possibly TRBD1 (5 bases). The V gene lost 1 base and the J gene lost 3 bases, with 10 bases spanning the gap. The CDR3 loop spans 15 amino acids. Germline V gene lookup returns CDR1 MGHRA and CDR2 YSYEKL. CDR3 sequence reads: CASSQVRQGYNEQFF. The CDR3 coding sequence is TGCGCCAGCAGCCAAGTGCGCCAGGGCTACAATGAGCAGTTCTTC.

This clonotype was detected only a few times. The chain links TRBV5-1 to TRBJ1-1; perhaps TRBD1 as D (6 bases). CDR1 is SGHRS and CDR2 is YFSETQ in the germline V gene. V lost 0 bases, J lost 4 bases, and 13 bases lay in between. This CDR3 contains 15 residues. CDR3 bases: TGCGCCAGCAGCTTGGTAGAACAGGGATTCACTGAAGCTTTCTTT. It specifies CASSLVEQGFTEAFF.

The chain is built from TRBV6-5 and TRBJ1-2, with D possibly being TRBD1 (5 bases). V lost 4 bases, J lost 0 bases, and 15 bases lay in between. The CDR3 is made up of 16 amino acids. Looked up from germline, CDR1 is MNHEY and CDR2 is SVGAGI. As DNA, the CDR3 is TGTGCCAGCAGTTCCAAATTGACAGTAGCTAACTATGGCTACACCTTC. Translating it yields CASSSKLTVANYGYTF.

The chain combines TRBV20-1 with TRBJ1-2, with a tentative D call TRBD1 (5 bases). CDR3 size: 12 residues. The V gene's germline CDR1 is DFQATT and CDR2 SNEGSKA (reference sequence). Trimming left V 5 bases short and J 5 bases short, with 12 bases between. The CDR3 nucleotides are TGCAGTGCTCAGAGACAGTCTTATGGCTACACCTTC. Translation: CSAQRQSYGYTF.

This clonotype was detected only a few times. V is TRBV29-1 and J is TRBJ2-7; the match to TRBD2 covers 13 bases. The J segment lost 5 bases and the V segment lost 7 bases, leaving 5 bases of the junction unmatched. Germline CDR1 and CDR2: SQVTM and ANQGSEA. The CDR3 covers 13 residues. The CDR3 loop reads CSAAGTSGNEQYF. CDR3 DNA: TGCAGCGCCGCCGGGACTAGCGGGAACGAGCAGTACTTC.

A few counts support this clonotype. V gene TRBV7-9 combines with J gene TRBJ1-1, with a tentative D call TRBD1 (6 bases). Germline CDR1 is SEHNR and CDR2 is FQNEAQ (reference sequence). CDR3 length: 14 residues. V was pared by 5 bases and J by 5 bases, with 15 bases between. The CDR3 reads CASSTGTLGTEAFF. As DNA, the CDR3 is TGTGCCAGCAGCACAGGGACACTGGGGACTGAAGCTTTCTTT.

The rearrangement links TRBV4-2 to TRBJ2-2; D gene unclear. The germline V gene has CDR1 LGHNA and CDR2 YNFKEQ. The CDR3 is 15 residues long. V dropped 0 bases and J dropped 3 bases, with 8 bases sitting between them. The CDR3, as DNA: TGTGCCAGCAGCCAAGAGATCGGTTACACCGGGGAGCTGTTTTTT. This translates into CASSQEIGYTGELFF.

This clonotype has only a few counts. J is TRBJ2-3 and V is TRBV9; D is unresolved. The V end lost 0 bases, the J end lost 3 bases, and 17 bases lay between the germline ends. The CDR3 has 17 residues. The germline V gene encodes CDR1 SGDLS and CDR2 YYNGEE. CDR3: CASSVEGSVLGTDTQYF. In DNA, the CDR3 is TGTGCCAGCAGCGTAGAGGGTAGTGTGCTAGGTACAGATACGCAGTATTTT.

This rearrangement joins TRBV6-1 to TRBJ2-7, with D perhaps TRBD1 (6 bases). The germline CDR1 and CDR2 sequences are MNHNS and SASEGT. The CDR3 has 20 amino acids. V lost 4 bases to trimming and J lost 1 base, with 29 bases between them. CDR3 amino acids: CASSGGGVPVTGFMSYEQYF. The DNA for the CDR3 is TGTGCCAGCAGTGGAGGGGGAGTCCCAGTAACAGGGTTCATGTCCTACGAGCAGTACTTC.

The V call is TRBV7-9, the J call TRBJ1-1; D remains ambiguous. The ends were cut back, 5 bases at V and 1 base at J, with 11 bases in the middle. CDR3 size: 14 residues. Germline CDR1 is SEHNR and CDR2 is FQNEAQ (reference sequence). CDR3 loop: CASSPRLPNTEAFF. CDR3 sequence (DNA): TGTGCCAGCAGCCCCCGGCTCCCGAACACTGAAGCTTTCTTT. The full variable domain, with the rest looked up from reference TRBV7-9 and TRBJ1-1, is DTGVSQNPRHKITKRGQNVTFRCDPISEHNRLYWYRQTLGQGPEFLTYFQNEAQLEKSRLLSDRFSAERPKGSFSTLEIQRTEQGDSAMYLCASSPRLPNTEAFFGQGTRLTVV.

This clonotype was recorded once. The chain is built from TRBV25-1 and TRBJ1-5; perhaps TRBD1 as D (6 bases). Germline V gene lookup returns CDR1 MGHDK and CDR2 SYGVNS. CDR3 length: 14 amino acids. Trimming cost V 8 bases and J 0 bases, with 11 bases left between them. CDR3 sequence reads: CASQKGGSNQPQHF. The CDR3 nucleotides read TGTGCCAGCCAGAAAGGGGGTAGCAATCAGCCCCAGCATTTT.

The rearrangement joins TRBV7-9 to TRBJ2-5; possibly TRBD1 for D (5 bases). Germline CDR1 is SEHNR and CDR2 is FQNEAQ (reference sequence). The CDR3 is 14 amino acids. Between the trimmed V and J ends, which lost 2 bases and 1 base, there was a span of 8 bases. DNA of the CDR3: TGTGCCAGCAGCTTATTGGACATCCAAGAGACCCAGTACTTC. The encoded protein is CASSLLDIQETQYF.

The rearrangement uses TRBV6-6 and TRBJ2-2, with D possibly matching TRBD1 (6 bases). The CDR3 has 14 amino acids. Trimming took off 10 bases at V and 8 bases at J, with 20 bases between the two ends. CDR1 is MNHNY and CDR2 is SVGAGI in the germline V gene (reference sequence). This chain's CDR3 is CATLPPGARGELFF. The CDR3 nucleotides are TGTGCCACCCTCCCTCCAGGGGCAAGAGGGGAGCTGTTTTTT.

This sequence joins TRBV5-5 and TRBJ2-2; 9 bases are shared with TRBD2. After removal of 1 base from V and 0 bases from J, the junction contained 4 bases not matched to a gene. The CDR3 is 17 amino acids. The germline gives CDR1 SGHKS, CDR2 YYEKEE (reference sequence). CDR3 protein: CASSLRSGGSNTGELFF. CDR3 sequence (DNA): TGTGCCAGCAGCTTGCGTAGCGGGGGATCGAACACCGGGGAGCTGTTTTTT.

The gene calls are TRBV29-1 and TRBJ2-7, with 7 bases identical to TRBD2. Germline assignment: CDR1 SQVTM and CDR2 ANQGSEA. The length of the CDR3 is 12 residues. Losses at the gene ends were 7 bases for V and 4 bases for J; bases not matched to a gene: 7. CDR3 sequence (DNA): TGCAGCGCCCTGACTAGCAGTTACGAGCAGTACTTC. It is translated as CSALTSSYEQYF.

This sequence joins TRBV7-9 and TRBJ2-5; TRBD2 matches at 8 bases. The germline V gene has CDR1 SEHNR and CDR2 FQNEAQ (reference sequence). The CDR3 is made up of 18 amino acids. Germline trimming cut 1 base from V and 0 bases from J; bases unmatched to any gene: 10. CDR3 protein: CASSLGWLRRGDQETQYF. Written as DNA, the CDR3 is TGTGCCAGCAGCTTAGGGTGGTTGAGGCGGGGGGACCAAGAGACCCAGTACTTC.

The chain employs TRBV7-2 and TRBJ1-2; no clear D gene. V lost 2 bases, J lost 8 bases, and 9 bases lay in between. CDR3 length: 12 residues. CDR1 is SGHTA, CDR2 FQGNSA, per germline. CDR3 bases: TGTGCCAGCAGCTTATCCGGACCAGGCTACACCTTC. This encodes CASSLSGPGYTF.

The V call is TRBV7-6, the J call TRBJ1-5; D gene ambiguous. In germline, CDR1 is SGHVS, CDR2 FNYEAQ. The CDR3 covers 14 residues. V lost 2 bases and J 7 bases, leaving 12 bases between the germline ends. CDR3 DNA sequence: TGTGCCAGCAGCTTATACTCCTACACGCAGCCCCAGCATTTT. This codes for CASSLYSYTQPQHF. The full variable domain, in which reference TRBV7-6 and TRBJ1-5 provide the parts outside the CDR3, is GAGVSQSPRYKVTKRGQDVALRCDPISGHVSLYWYRQALGQGPEFLTYFNYEAQQDKSGLPNDRFSAERPEGSISTLTIQRTEQRDSAMYRCASSLYSYTQPQHFGDGTRLSIL.

This clonotype was seen more than once but under ten times. The CDR3 reads CASSPRTSGGSYEQYF. DNA of the CDR3: TGTGCCAGCAGCCCCAGGACTAGCGGGGGATCCTACGAGCAGTACTTC. This chain connects TRBV7-2 to TRBJ2-7, with 13 bases fitting TRBD2. Per germline, CDR1 SGHTA and CDR2 FQGNSA. The CDR3 runs 16 residues. V lost 5 bases, J lost 1 base, and 5 bases stayed unmatched.